Below, one T cell receptor (beta chain) is given with its context. The CDR3 sequence is 14 residues long. The J segment lost 5 bases and the V segment lost 6 bases, leaving 5 bases of the junction unmatched. Germline V gives CDR1 MNHEY, CDR2 SVGAGI. PCR primers comprised 60 Vbeta and 13 Jbeta primers. The repertoire was sequenced with immunoSEQ multiplex PCR; TCRdb's copy has only in-frame clones and lacks some. The table lists 150,000 to 200,000 clones, with 1% to 1.5% in the top ten. The data belong to a study of cytomegalovirus exposure and HLA in healthy donors. V usage is TRBV6-5 and J usage is TRBJ1-1; 11 bases are shared with TRBD1. Specimen: PBMCs. The TCR was taken from a woman aged 55-69 years in good health and CMV-seronegative. The CDR3 reads CASSPDRGRTEAFF. The CDR3 DNA follows: TGTGCCAGCAGCCCGGACAGGGGGCGTACTGAAGCTTTCTTT.